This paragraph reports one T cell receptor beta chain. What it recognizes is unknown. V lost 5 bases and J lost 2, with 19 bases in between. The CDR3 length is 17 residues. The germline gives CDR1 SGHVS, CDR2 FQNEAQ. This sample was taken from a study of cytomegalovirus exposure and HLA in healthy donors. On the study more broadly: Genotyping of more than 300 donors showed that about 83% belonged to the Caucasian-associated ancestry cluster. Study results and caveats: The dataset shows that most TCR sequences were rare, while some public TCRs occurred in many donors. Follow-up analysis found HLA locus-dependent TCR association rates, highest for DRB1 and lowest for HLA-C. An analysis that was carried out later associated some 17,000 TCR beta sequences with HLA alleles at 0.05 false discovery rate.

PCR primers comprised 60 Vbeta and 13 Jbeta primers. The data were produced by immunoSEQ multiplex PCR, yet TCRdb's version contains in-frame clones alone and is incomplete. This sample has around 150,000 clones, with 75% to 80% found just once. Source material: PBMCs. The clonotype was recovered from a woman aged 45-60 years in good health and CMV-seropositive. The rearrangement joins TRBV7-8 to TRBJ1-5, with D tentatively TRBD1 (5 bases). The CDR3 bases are TGTGCCAGCAGCCAAGCGGCGGGGAGGGGCGGCAATCAGCCCCAGCATTTT. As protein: CASSQAAGRGGNQPQHF.